This TCR beta chain was profiled in a study of T cell clones after liver transplantation. Study context: TCRbeta sequencing after a pre-transplant mixed lymphocyte reaction identified graft-donor-reactive clones, later tracked in post-transplant blood.

Profiled with immunoSEQ multiplex PCR; TCRdb holds only in-frame clones, not every one. The top ten clones hold roughly 2.8% of a sample with 75,000 to 85,000 clones, approximately 87% of them seen once. The CDR3 contains 14 residues. From germline, CDR1 is SGHNT and CDR2 YENEEA. The germline V and J ends were trimmed by 5 bases and 0 bases, with 9 bases remaining between them. V gene TRBV11-3 combines with J gene TRBJ2-3, with D perhaps assigned TRBD1 or TRBD2 (5 bases each). The sequence came from a human patient who received a liver transplant. The graft donor may be the source of some T cells. Sample: CD4+ T cells from blood, taken at the 22-month timepoint. Written as DNA, the CDR3 is TGTGCCAGCAGCGCTGGGGGAAGCACAGATACGCAGTATTTT. Its protein is CASSAGGSTDTQYF.